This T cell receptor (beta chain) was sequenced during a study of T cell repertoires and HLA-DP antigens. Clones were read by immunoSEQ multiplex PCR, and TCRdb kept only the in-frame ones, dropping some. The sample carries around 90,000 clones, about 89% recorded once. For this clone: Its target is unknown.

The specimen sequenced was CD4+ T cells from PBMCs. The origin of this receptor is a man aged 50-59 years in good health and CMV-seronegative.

This CDR3 reads CASSSGQSNSPLHF. In nucleotides, the CDR3 is TGCGCCAGCAGCTCTGGACAGTCCAATTCACCCCTCCACTTT. The chain carries TRBV5-1 and TRBJ1-6; D possibly corresponds to TRBD1 (6 bases). Germline V gene data show CDR1 as SGHRS and CDR2 as YFSETQ. Trimming cost V 3 bases and J 7 bases, with 11 bases left between them. The CDR3 spans 14 residues.